The source of this T cell receptor (beta chain) is a study of shared clonotypes between healthy human individuals. Points from the study as a whole: Larger estimated richness was generally seen in naive subsets than in memory subsets.

Donors were healthy HIV-negative adults without recent acute infections or vaccinations. The CDR3 length is 13 residues. Deletions cut 5 bases from V and 2 bases from J, with 11 bases between. Per germline, CDR1 SGHTS and CDR2 YDEGEE. As to this clone: Its antigen is undetermined.

The protocol was immunoSEQ multiplex PCR, while the TCRdb copy is restricted to in-frame clones and leaves out a portion. The data hold some 200,000 clones, with 65% to 70% observed a single time. The receptor was isolated from a man aged 25 to 45 in good health. The rearrangement links TRBV5-8 to TRBJ2-7; tentatively, D is TRBD1 (6 bases). Sequenced input: memory CD4+ T cells sorted from blood. Sample subset: CD45RA-negative fraction. The CDR3 region has the DNA TGTGCCAGCAGGCGCACAGGGACCTACGAGCAGTACTTC. Translating it yields CASRRTGTYEQYF.